Listed below are T cell receptor beta chains from one sample, sequenced in a study of T cell repertoires in cytomegalovirus infection. TCRdb independently ran MiXCR on the reads; one entry per CDR3 protein. The repertoire consists of 700,000 to 850,000 distinct CDR3 sequences, with approximately 29% occurring once and the leading ten covering 9.5% to 15%. These receptors lack a known antigen. The input for sequencing was cultured CD8+ T cells from PBMCs, taken from culture after CMV antigen stimulation. These receptors were obtained from a human donor in good health (CMV status not recorded). Some clones in this sample may be carry-over from other donors' samples. CDR3s include the opening cysteine and the closing phenylalanine or tryptophan. Fields, in order: V gene, D gene, J gene, clone size, CDR3 protein, CDR3 DNA. The D gene is left open where the match is weak. The size field is filled for only some rows; it gives once, few, many or a size class.

TRBV7-2	.	TRBJ1-1	many	CASSWTGSGPEAFF	TGTGCCAGCAGCTGGACCGGTAGCGGGCCTGAAGCTTTCTTT
TRBV6-1	.	TRBJ1-4	many	CASMRGNNGLFF	TGTGCCAGCATGAGGGGGAACAACGGACTGTTTTTT
TRBV19	.	TRBJ1-1	.	CASLLGRGTTEAFF	TGTGCCAGCCTGCTGGGGCGAGGAACGACTGAAGCTTTCTTT
TRBV10-3	TRBD1	TRBJ2-6	once	CAIPTGDGANVLTF	TGTGCCATACCAACAGGGGATGGGGCCAACGTCCTGACTTTC
TRBV6-1	.	TRBJ1-6	few	CASSEDTYLSSYNSPLHF	TGTGCCAGCAGTGAAGACACGTATCTCAGCTCCTATAATTCACCCCTCCACTTT
TRBV2	TRBD1	TRBJ1-2	.	CASTTGGRGYGYTF	TGTGCCAGCACAACAGGGGGCAGAGGCTATGGCTACACCTTC
TRBV27	.	TRBJ2-7	.	CASSLMGGYEQYF	TGTGCCAGCAGTCTCATGGGGGGTTACGAGCAGTACTTC
TRBV19	.	TRBJ2-3	few	CASSIFTTDTQYF	TGTGCCAGTAGTATATTCACCACAGATACGCAGTATTTT
TRBV12-5	TRBD1	TRBJ1-1	few	CASGLVGQSMNTEAFF	TGTGCTAGTGGTTTGGTGGGACAGAGCATGAACACTGAAGCTTTCTTT
TRBV19	.	TRBJ1-1	.	CARSIPQGSRNTEAFF	TGTGCCCGTAGTATCCCCCAGGGAAGTCGGAACACTGAAGCTTTCTTT
TRBV2	TRBD1	TRBJ2-3	.	CASSRQGSVGSDTQYF	TGTGCCAGCAGTAGACAGGGTTCGGTCGGCTCGGATACGCAGTATTTT
TRBV6-5	.	TRBJ2-6	.	CASSYSILAIMGDGANVLTF	TGTGCCAGCAGTTACTCGATCCTCGCAATTATGGGTGATGGGGCCAACGTCCTGACTTTC
TRBV7-6	TRBD1	TRBJ2-5	many	CASSLEQGVGETQYF	TGTGCCAGCAGCTTAGAACAGGGGGTTGGAGAGACCCAGTACTTC
TRBV2	.	TRBJ1-2	.	CASPGLIIDYTF	TGTGCGAGCCCTGGGCTTATCATTGACTACACCTTC
TRBV6-5	TRBD2	TRBJ2-1	few	CASSPGLAGDSEQFF	TGTGCCAGCAGCCCGGGACTAGCGGGGGACTCTGAGCAGTTCTTC
TRBV27	.	TRBJ1-2	few	CASSKPGRWGGYTF	TGTGCCAGCAGTAAGCCGGGACGGTGGGGTGGCTACACCTTC
TRBV7-9	.	TRBJ2-1	.	CASSSRDEPYNEQFF	TGTGCCAGCAGCTCCCGGGACGAACCCTACAATGAGCAGTTCTTC
TRBV10-3	.	TRBJ1-4	many	CAISESGPREKLFF	TGTGCCATCAGTGAGTCGGGGCCTCGGGAAAAACTGTTTTTT
TRBV6-5	.	TRBJ1-1	few	CASIRGAEAFF	TGTGCCAGCATAAGGGGGGCTGAAGCTTTCTTT
TRBV2	TRBD2	TRBJ2-2	.	CAIAFGTSGTGEPFF	TGTGCCATCGCCTTCGGGACTAGCGGGACCGGGGAGCCGTTTTTT
TRBV27	.	TRBJ2-7	.	CASSLSMGSAAYEQYF	TGTGCCAGCAGTTTATCGATGGGATCGGCGGCCTACGAGCAGTACTTC
TRBV2	TRBD1	TRBJ2-1	few	CAMRGHFSYNEQFF	TGTGCCATGAGGGGGCACTTCTCCTACAATGAGCAGTTCTTC
TRBV12-3/TRBV12-4	TRBD2	TRBJ2-2	few	CASSWSTSGGPTGELFF	TGTGCCAGCAGTTGGTCAACTAGCGGGGGCCCCACCGGGGAGCTGTTTTTT
TRBV7-2	.	TRBJ1-1	.	CASSLASRLDTEAFF	TGTGCCAGCAGCTTAGCGAGCCGGTTGGACACTGAAGCTTTCTTT
TRBV7-2	.	TRBJ2-3	many	CASSPPGWAPDTQYF	TGTGCCAGCAGCCCCCCTGGCTGGGCCCCCGATACGCAGTATTTT
TRBV27	TRBD1	TRBJ1-1	few	CASSLSRGLREAFF	TGTGCCAGCAGTTTATCGAGGGGGCTAAGAGAAGCTTTCTTT
TRBV7-2	.	TRBJ2-5	.	CASSLNWDKETQYF	TGTGCCAGCAGCTTAAACTGGGACAAAGAGACCCAGTACTTC
TRBV6-5	TRBD2	TRBJ2-1	many	CASSYPGTSGEGAYNEQFF	TGTGCCAGCAGTTACCCCGGGACTAGCGGGGAGGGGGCCTACAATGAGCAGTTCTTC
TRBV12-5	.	TRBJ2-7	few	CASGYGGLDEQYF	TGTGCTAGTGGTTATGGGGGCCTGGACGAGCAGTACTTC
TRBV7-9	.	TRBJ1-2	.	CASSFPGSPDTF	TGTGCCAGCAGCTTTCCAGGGTCCCCCGACACCTTC
TRBV10-3	.	TRBJ2-3	few	CAIGGYIVDTQYF	TGTGCCATCGGGGGTTACATTGTAGATACGCAGTATTTT
TRBV12-3/TRBV12-4	TRBD1	TRBJ1-1	.	CASSPGTAIEAFF	TGTGCCAGCAGTCCAGGGACAGCTATTGAAGCTTTCTTT
TRBV7-9	.	TRBJ2-1	few	CASSQRSRANEQFF	TGTGCCAGCAGCCAACGAAGCAGGGCGAATGAGCAGTTCTTC
TRBV7-3	.	TRBJ2-1	.	CASSPGKTSYNEQFF	TGTGCCAGCAGCCCTGGTAAAACCTCGTACAATGAGCAGTTCTTC
TRBV27	TRBD1	TRBJ1-6	few	CASSFQGANSPLHF	TGTGCCAGCAGTTTCCAGGGGGCAAATTCACCCCTCCACTTT
TRBV12-3/TRBV12-4	TRBD1	TRBJ2-5	few	CASSFKGTGGEKETQYF	TGTGCCAGCAGTTTCAAGGGGACAGGGGGCGAGAAGGAGACCCAGTACTTC
TRBV7-6	.	TRBJ2-7	.	CASSPPSSRGKPYEQYF	TGTGCCAGCAGCCCGCCGTCGTCGCGGGGTAAACCCTACGAGCAGTACTTC
TRBV28	.	TRBJ2-3	few	CAGSRDTSTDTQYF	TGTGCCGGATCCAGGGACACTAGCACAGATACGCAGTATTTT
TRBV20-1	.	TRBJ2-3	few	CSARGAGTDTQYF	TGCAGTGCTAGGGGGGCCGGCACAGATACGCAGTATTTT
TRBV7-2	TRBD2	TRBJ2-5	few	CASSLGGGAWETQYF	TGTGCCAGCAGCTTAGGCGGGGGGGCCTGGGAGACCCAGTACTTC
TRBV6-2/TRBV6-3	.	TRBJ2-3	.	CASSYTLREAGTDTQYF	TGTGCCAGCAGTTACACCCTCCGCGAAGCTGGGACAGATACGCAGTATTTT
TRBV2	TRBD2	TRBJ2-3	few	CAKRLAGGDTPRYTQYF	TGTGCCAAACGACTAGCGGGGGGGGACACGCCGAGGTATACGCAGTATTTT
TRBV6-4	TRBD2	TRBJ2-1	.	CASSPIAGVRDEQFF	TGTGCCAGCAGTCCCATAGCGGGCGTCCGGGATGAGCAGTTCTTC
TRBV12-5	TRBD2	TRBJ2-5	.	CASGLLAGNQETQYF	TGTGCTAGTGGATTACTAGCGGGGAACCAAGAGACCCAGTACTTC
TRBV19	TRBD1	TRBJ2-2	few	CASEQGANTGELFF	TGTGCCTCCGAACAGGGGGCGAACACCGGGGAGCTGTTTTTT